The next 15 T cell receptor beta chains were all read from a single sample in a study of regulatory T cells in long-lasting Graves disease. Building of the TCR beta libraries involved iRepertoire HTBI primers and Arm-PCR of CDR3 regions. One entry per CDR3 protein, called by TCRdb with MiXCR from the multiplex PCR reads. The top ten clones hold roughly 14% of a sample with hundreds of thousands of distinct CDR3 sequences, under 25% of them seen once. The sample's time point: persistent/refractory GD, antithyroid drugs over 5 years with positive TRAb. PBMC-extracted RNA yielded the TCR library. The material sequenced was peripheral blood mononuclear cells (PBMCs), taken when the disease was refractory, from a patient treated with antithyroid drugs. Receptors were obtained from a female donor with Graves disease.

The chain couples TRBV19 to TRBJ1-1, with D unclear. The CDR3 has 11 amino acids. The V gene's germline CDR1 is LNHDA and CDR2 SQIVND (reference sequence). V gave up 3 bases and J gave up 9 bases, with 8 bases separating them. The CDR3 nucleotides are TGTGCCAGTAGTATGAGTCGGAAAGCTTTCTTT. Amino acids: CASSMSRKAFF. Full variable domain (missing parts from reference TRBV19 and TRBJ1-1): DGGITQSPKYLFRKEGQNVTLSCEQNLNHDAMYWYRQDPGQGLRLIYYSQIVNDFQKGDIAEGYSVSREKKESFPLTVTSAQKNPTAFYLCASSMSRKAFFGQGTRLTVV.

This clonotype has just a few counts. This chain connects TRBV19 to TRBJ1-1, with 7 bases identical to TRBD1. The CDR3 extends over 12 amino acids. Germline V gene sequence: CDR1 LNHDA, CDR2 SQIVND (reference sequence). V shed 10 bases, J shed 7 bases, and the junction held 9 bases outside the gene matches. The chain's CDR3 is CATQGDSFEAFF. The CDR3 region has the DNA TGTGCCACCCAAGGGGACAGTTTTGAAGCTTTCTTT.

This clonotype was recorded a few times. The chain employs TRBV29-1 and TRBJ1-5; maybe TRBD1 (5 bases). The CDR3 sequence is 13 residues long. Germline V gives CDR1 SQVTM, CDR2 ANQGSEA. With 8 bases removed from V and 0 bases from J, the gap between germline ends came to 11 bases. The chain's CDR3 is CSHQGYSNQPQHF. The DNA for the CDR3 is TGCAGCCACCAGGGCTATAGCAATCAGCCCCAGCATTTT.

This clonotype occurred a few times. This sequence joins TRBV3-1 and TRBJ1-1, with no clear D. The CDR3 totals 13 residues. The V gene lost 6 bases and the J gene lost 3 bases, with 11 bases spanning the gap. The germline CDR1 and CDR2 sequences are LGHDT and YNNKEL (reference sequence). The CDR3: CASRTTMDTEAFF. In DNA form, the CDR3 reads TGTGCCAGCAGAACTACAATGGACACTGAAGCTTTCTTT.

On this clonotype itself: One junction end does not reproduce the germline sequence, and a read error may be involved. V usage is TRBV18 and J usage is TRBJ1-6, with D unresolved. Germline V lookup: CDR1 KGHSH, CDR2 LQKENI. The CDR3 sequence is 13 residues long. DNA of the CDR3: TGTGCCAGCTCACCGGGTGGAGATTCACCCCCCCACTTT. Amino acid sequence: CASSPGGDSPPHF. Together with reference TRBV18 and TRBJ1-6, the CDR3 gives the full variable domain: NAGVMQNPRHLVRRRGQEARLRCSPMKGHSHVYWYRQLPEEGLKFMVYLQKENIIDESGMPKERFSAEFPKEGPSILRIQQVVRGDSAAYFCASSPGGDSPPHFGNGTRLTVT.

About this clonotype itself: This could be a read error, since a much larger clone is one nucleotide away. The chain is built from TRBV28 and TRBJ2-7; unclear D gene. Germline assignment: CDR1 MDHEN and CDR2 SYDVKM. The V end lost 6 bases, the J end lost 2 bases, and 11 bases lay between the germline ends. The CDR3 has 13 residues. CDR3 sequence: CASSTDWAYEQYF. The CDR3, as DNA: TGTGCCAGCAGCACCGATTGGGCCTACGAGCAGTACTTC.

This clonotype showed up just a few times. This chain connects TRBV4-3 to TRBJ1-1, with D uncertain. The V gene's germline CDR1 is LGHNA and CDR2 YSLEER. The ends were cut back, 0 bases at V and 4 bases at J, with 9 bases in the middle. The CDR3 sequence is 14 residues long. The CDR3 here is CASSQDPTTTEAFF. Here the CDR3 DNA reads TGCGCCAGCAGCCAAGATCCTACAACCACTGAAGCTTTCTTT.

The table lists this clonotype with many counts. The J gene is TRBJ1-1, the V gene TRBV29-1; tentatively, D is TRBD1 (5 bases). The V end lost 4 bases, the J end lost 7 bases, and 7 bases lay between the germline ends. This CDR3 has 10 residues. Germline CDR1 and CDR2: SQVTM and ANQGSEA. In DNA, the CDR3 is TGCAGCGTTGGACAGAATGAAGCTTTCTTT. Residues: CSVGQNEAFF.

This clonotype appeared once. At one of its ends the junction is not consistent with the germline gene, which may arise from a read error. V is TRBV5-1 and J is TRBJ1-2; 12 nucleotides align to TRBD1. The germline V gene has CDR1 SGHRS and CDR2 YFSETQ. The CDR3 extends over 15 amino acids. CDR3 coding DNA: TGTGCCAGCAGCCGACCGGGACAGGGGGCGCGCGGCTACACCTTC. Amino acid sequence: CASSRPGQGARGYTF. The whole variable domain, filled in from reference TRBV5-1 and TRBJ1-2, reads KAGVTQTPRYLIKTRGQQVTLSCSPISGHRSVSWYQQTPGQGLQFLFEYFSETQRNKGNFPGRFSGRQFSNSRSEMNVSTLELGDSALYLCASSRPGQGARGYTFGSGTRLTVV.

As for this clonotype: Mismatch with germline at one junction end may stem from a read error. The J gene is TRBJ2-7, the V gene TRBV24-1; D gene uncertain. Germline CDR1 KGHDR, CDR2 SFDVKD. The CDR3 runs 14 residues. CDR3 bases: TGTGCCGCCAGTGCCCGACAAAGTTCGGCGAGGCAGTACTTC. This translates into CAASARQSSARQYF.

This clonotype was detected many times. The CDR3 nucleotides are TGTGCCAGCATCGGGACTCCCCCTCAGTTCTATGGCTACACCTTC. This translates into CASIGTPPQFYGYTF. The chain recombines TRBV2 with TRBJ1-2; the D gene is possibly TRBD1 (5 bases). The V end lost 7 bases, the J end lost 4 bases, and 19 bases lay between the germline ends. CDR1 and CDR2 (germline): SNHLY, FYNNEI. This CDR3 spans 15 amino acids.

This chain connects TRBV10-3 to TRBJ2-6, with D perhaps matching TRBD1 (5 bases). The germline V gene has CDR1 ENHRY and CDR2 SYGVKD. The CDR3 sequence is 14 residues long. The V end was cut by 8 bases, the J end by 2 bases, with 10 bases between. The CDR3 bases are TGTGCCATCCAGGGCCTCGCTGGGGCCAACGTCCTGACTTTC. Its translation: CAIQGLAGANVLTF.

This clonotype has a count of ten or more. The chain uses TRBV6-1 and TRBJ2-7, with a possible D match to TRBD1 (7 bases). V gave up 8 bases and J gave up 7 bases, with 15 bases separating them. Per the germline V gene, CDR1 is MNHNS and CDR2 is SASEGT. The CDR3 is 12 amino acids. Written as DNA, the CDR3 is TGTGCCAGCGGCCGACAGGGAGGTGAGCAGTACTTC. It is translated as CASGRQGGEQYF.

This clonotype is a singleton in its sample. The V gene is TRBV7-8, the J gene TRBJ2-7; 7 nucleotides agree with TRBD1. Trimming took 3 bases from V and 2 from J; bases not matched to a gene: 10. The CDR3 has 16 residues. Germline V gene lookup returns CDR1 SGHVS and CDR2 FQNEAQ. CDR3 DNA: TGTGCCAGCAGCTTGAAAACCCGACAGGGACCCTACGAGCAGTACTTC. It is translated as CASSLKTRQGPYEQYF.

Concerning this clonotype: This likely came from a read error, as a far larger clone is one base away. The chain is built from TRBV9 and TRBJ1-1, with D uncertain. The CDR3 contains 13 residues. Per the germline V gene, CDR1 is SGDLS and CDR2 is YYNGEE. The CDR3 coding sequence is TGTGCCGGCAGCCCGGCGATACTCACTGAAGCTTTCTTT. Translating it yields CAGSPAILTEAFF.